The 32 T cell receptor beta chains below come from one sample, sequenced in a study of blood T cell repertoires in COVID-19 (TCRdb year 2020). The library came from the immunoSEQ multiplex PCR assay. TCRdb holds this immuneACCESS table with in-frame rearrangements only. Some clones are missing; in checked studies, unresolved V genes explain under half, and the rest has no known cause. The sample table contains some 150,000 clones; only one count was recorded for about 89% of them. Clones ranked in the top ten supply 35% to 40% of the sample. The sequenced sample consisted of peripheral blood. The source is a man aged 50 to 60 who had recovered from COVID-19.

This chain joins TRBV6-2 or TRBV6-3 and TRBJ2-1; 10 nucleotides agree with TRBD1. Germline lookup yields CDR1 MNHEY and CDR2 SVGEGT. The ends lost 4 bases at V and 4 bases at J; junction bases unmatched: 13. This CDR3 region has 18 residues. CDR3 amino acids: CASSSRPGQGLRYNEQFF. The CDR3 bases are TGTGCCAGCAGTTCCCGACCGGGACAGGGGTTAAGGTACAATGAGCAGTTCTTC.

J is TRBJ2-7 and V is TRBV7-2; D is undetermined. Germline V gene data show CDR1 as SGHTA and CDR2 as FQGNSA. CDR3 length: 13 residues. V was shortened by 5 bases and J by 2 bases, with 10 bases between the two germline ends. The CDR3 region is CASSTRKAYEQYF. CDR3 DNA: TGTGCCAGCAGCACCAGGAAAGCCTACGAGCAGTACTTC.

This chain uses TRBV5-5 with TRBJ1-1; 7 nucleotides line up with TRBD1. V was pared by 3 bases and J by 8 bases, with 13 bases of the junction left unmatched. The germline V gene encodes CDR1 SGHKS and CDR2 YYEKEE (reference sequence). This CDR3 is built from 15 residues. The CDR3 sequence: CASSWNLGGLTEAFF. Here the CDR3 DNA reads TGTGCCAGCAGCTGGAACCTAGGGGGCCTCACCGAAGCTTTCTTT.

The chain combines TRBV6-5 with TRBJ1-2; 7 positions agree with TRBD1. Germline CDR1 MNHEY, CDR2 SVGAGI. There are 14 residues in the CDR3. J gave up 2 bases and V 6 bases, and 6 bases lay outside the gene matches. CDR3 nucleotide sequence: TGTGCCAGCAGCCGGGGACAGATGAACTATGGCTACACCTTC. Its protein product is CASSRGQMNYGYTF.

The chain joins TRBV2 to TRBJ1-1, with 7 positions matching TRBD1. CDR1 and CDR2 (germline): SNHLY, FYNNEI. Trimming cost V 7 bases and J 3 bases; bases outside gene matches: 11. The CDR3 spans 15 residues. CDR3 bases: TGTGCCAGCATCAAAGGGGGCCTAGGGGACACTGAAGCTTTCTTT. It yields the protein CASIKGGLGDTEAFF. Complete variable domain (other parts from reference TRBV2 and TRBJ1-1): EPEVTQTPSHQVTQMGQEVILRCVPISNHLYFYWYRQILGQKVEFLVSFYNNEISEKSEIFDDQFSVERPDGSNFTLKIRSTKLEDSAMYFCASIKGGLGDTEAFFGQGTRLTVV.

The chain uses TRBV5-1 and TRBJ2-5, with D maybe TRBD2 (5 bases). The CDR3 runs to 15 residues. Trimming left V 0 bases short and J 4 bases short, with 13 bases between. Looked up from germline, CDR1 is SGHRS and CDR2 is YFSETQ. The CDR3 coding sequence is TGCGCCAGCAGCTTGGTGTCCGCAGAGGGAGAGACCCAGTACTTC. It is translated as CASSLVSAEGETQYF.

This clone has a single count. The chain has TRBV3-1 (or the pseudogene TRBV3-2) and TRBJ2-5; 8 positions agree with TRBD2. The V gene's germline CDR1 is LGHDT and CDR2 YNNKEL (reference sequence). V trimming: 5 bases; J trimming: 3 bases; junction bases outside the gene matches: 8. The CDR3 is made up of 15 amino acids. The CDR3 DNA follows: TGTGCCAGCAGCTCCCTTGCGGGGGGTGAAGAGACCCAGTACTTC. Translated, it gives CASSSLAGGEETQYF.

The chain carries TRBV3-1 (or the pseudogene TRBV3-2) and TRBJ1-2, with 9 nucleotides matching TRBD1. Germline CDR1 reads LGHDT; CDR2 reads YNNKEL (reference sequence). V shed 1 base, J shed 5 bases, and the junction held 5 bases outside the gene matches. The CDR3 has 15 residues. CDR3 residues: CASSQGGQGVYGYTF. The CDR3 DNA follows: TGTGCCAGCAGCCAAGGGGGACAGGGAGTGTATGGCTACACCTTC.

The CDR3 region is CASSLDRAPGYEQYF. CDR3 DNA: TGCGCCAGCAGCCTAGACCGGGCCCCGGGGTACGAGCAGTACTTC. The chain uses TRBV4-3 and TRBJ2-7; a possible D gene is TRBD2 (5 bases). The germline CDR1 and CDR2 sequences are LGHNA and YSLEER. The CDR3 length is 15 residues. Trimming stripped 4 bases from V and 4 bases from J, with 17 bases between.

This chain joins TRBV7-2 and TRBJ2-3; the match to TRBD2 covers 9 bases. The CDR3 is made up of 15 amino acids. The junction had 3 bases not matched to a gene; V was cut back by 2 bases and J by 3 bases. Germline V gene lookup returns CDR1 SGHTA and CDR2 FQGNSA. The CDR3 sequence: CASSLTGLATDTQYF. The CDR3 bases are TGTGCCAGCAGCTTAACGGGACTAGCTACAGATACGCAGTATTTT. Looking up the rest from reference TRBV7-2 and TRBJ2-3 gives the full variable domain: GAGVSQSPSNKVTEKGKDVELRCDPISGHTALYWYRQSLGQGLEFLIYFQGNSAPDKSGLPSDRFSAERTGGSVSTLTIQRTQQEDSAVYLCASSLTGLATDTQYFGPGTRLTVL.

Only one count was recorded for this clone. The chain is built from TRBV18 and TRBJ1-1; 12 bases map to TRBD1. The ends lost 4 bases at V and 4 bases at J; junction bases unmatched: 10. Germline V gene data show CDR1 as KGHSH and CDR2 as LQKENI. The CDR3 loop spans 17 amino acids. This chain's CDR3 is CASSRGTGGRSGTEAFF. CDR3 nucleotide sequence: TGTGCCAGCTCACGGGGGACAGGGGGCAGGTCGGGCACTGAAGCTTTCTTT.

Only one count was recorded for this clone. The CDR3 protein is CASSQELGTGQSLNQPQHF. In DNA form, the CDR3 reads TGCGCCAGCAGCCAAGAGTTAGGGACGGGACAGAGTCTCAATCAGCCCCAGCATTTT. This chain joins TRBV4-3 and TRBJ1-5; TRBD1 aligns across 7 bases. Germline V lookup: CDR1 LGHNA, CDR2 YSLEER. With V trimmed by 0 bases and J by 3 bases, 14 bases remained unmatched. The CDR3 has 19 residues.

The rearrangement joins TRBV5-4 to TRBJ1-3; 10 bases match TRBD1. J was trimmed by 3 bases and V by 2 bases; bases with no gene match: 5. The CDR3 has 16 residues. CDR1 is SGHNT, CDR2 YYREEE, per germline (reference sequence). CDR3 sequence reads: CASSFARDRGGNTIYF. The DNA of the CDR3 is TGTGCCAGCAGCTTCGCCAGGGACAGGGGTGGAAACACCATATATTTT.

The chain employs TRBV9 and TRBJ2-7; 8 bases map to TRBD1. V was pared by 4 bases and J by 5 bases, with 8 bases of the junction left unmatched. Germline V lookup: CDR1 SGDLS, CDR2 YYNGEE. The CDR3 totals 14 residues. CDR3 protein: CASSPEDRDNEQYF. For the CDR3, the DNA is TGTGCCAGCAGCCCGGAGGACAGGGATAACGAGCAGTACTTC.

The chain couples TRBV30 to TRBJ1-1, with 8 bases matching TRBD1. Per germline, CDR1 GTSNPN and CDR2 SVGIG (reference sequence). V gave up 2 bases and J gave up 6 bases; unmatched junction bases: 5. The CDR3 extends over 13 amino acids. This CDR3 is CAWSFQTGAEAFF. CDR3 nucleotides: TGTGCCTGGAGTTTTCAGACAGGGGCTGAAGCTTTCTTT.

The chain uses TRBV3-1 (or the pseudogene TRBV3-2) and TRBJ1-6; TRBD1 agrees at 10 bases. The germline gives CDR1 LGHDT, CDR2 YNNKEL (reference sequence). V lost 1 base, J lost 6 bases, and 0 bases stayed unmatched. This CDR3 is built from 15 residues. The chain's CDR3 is CASSQGDRGNSPLHF. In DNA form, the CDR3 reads TGTGCCAGCAGCCAAGGGGACAGGGGTAATTCACCCCTCCACTTT.

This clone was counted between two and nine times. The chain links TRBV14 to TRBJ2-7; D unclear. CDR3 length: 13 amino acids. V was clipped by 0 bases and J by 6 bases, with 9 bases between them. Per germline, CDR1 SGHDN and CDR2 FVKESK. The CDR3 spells CASSQDGNSEQYF. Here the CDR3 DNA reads TGTGCCAGCAGCCAAGATGGTAATAGCGAGCAGTACTTC.

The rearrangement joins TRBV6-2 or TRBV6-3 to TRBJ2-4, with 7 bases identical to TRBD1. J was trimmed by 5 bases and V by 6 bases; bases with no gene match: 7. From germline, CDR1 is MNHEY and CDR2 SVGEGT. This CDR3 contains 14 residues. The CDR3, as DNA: TGTGCCAGCAGCCGCGACGGACAGGAAAACATTCAGTACTTC. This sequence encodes CASSRDGQENIQYF.

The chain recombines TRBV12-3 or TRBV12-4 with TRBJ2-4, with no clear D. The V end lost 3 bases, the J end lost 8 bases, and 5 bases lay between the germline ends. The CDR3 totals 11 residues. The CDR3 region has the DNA TGTGCCAGCAGTTTCGTCGACATTCAGTACTTC. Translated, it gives CASSFVDIQYF.

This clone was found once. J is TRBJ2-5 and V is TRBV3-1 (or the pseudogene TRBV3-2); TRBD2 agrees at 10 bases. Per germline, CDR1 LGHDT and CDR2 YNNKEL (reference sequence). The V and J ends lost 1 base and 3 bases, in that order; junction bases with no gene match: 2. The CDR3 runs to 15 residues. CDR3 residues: CASSQATSGEETQYF. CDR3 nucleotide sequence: TGTGCCAGCAGCCAAGCTACTAGCGGGGAAGAGACCCAGTACTTC.

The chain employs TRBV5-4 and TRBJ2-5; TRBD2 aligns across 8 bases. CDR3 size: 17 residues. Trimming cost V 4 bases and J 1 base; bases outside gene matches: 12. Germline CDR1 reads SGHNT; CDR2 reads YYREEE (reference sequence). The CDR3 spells CASSPRGVAGTQETQYF. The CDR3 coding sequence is TGTGCCAGCAGCCCGCGAGGGGTAGCGGGGACCCAAGAGACCCAGTACTTC.

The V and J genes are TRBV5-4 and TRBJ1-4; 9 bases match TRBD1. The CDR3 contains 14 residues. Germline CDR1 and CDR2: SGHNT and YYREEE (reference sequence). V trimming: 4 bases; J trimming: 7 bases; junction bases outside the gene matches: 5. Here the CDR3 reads CASSADRGFEKLFF. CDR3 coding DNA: TGTGCCAGCAGCGCGGACAGGGGTTTTGAAAAACTGTTTTTT.

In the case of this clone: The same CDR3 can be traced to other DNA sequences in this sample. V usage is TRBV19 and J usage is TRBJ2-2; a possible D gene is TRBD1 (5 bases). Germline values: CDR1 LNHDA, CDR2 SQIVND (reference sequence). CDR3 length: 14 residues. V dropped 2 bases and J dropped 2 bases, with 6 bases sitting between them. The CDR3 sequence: CASSIQGNTGELFF. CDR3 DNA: TGTGCCAGTAGTATACAGGGAAACACCGGGGAGCTGTTTTTT.

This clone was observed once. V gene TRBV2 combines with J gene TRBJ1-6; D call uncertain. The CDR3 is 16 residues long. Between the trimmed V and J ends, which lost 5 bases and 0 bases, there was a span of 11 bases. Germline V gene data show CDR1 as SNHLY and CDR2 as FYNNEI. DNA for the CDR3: TGTGCCAGCAGTATGCGAGAGAGCTCCTATAATTCACCCCTCCACTTT. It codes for CASSMRESSYNSPLHF.

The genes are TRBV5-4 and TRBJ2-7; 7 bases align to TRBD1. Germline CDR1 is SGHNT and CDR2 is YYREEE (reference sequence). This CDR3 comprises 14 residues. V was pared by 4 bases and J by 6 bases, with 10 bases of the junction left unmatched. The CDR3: CASSPTDRRLEQYF. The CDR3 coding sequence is TGTGCCAGCAGCCCAACGGACAGGAGGCTCGAGCAGTACTTC.

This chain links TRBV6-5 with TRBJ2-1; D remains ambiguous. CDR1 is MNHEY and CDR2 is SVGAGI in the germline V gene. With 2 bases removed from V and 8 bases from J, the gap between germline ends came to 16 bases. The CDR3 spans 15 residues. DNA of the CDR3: TGTGCCAGCAGTTACAAGTCTGGTGATAGCTATGAGCAGTTCTTC. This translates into CASSYKSGDSYEQFF.

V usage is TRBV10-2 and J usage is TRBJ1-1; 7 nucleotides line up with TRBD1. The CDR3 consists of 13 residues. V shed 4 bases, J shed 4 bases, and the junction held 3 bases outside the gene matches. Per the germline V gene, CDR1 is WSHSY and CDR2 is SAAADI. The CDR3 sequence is CASSVQGGTEAFF. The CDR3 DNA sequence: TGCGCCAGCAGTGTGCAGGGGGGCACTGAAGCTTTCTTT.

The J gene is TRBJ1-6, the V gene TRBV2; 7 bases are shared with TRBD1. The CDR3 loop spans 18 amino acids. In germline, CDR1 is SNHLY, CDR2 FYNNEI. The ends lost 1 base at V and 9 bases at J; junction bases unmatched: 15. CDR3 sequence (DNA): TGTGCCAGCAGTGAAGTAGGAGTAAGACAGGGAGCCGCTTCACCCCTCCACTTT. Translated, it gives CASSEVGVRQGAASPLHF.

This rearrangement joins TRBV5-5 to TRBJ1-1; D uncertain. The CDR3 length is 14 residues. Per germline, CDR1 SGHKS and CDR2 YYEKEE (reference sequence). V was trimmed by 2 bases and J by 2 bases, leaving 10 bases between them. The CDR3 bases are TGTGCCAGCAGCTTACAGTATGGAAACACTGAAGCTTTCTTT. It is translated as CASSLQYGNTEAFF.

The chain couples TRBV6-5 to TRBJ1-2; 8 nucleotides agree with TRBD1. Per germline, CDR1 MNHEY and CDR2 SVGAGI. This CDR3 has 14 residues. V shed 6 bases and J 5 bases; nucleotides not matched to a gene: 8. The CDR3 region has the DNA TGTGCCAGCAGAGAGGACAGGGCCCCATATGGCTACACCTTC. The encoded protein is CASREDRAPYGYTF.

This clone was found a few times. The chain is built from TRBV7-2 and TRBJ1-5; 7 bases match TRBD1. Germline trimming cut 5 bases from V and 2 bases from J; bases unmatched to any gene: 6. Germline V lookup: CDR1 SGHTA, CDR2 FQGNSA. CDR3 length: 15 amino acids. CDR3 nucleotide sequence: TGTGCCAGCAGCACGAGACAGGGCGGCAATCAGCCCCAGCATTTT. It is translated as CASSTRQGGNQPQHF.

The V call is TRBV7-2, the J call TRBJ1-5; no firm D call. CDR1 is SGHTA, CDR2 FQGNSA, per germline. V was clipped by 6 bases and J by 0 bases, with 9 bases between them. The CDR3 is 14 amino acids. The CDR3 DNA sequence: TGTGCCAGCAGTCAGGTCGATAGCAATCAGCCCCAGCATTTT. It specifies CASSQVDSNQPQHF.